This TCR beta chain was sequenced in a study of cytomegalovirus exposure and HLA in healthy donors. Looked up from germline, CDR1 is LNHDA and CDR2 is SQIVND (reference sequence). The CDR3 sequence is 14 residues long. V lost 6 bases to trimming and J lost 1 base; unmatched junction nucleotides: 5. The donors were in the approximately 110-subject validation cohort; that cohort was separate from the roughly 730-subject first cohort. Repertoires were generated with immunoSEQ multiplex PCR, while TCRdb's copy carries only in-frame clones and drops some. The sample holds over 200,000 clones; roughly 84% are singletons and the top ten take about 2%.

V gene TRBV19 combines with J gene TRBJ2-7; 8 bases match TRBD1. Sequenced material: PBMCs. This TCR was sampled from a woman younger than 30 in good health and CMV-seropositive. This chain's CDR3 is CASRPGQASYEQYF. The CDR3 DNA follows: TGTGCCAGTAGACCGGGACAGGCTTCCTACGAGCAGTACTTC.